The clone carrying this TCR beta chain was counted ten times or more. Its antigen is still unknown. Unique molecular identifiers were incorporated into the prepared TCRbeta library. One entry per CDR3 protein results from TCRdb running MiXCR on the PCR reads. This table has about 980,000 distinct CDR3 sequences, about 29% appearing once. This specimen comes from a study of T-cell reconstitution after alpha-beta-depleted transplantation in children. Study results and limitations: Reports say that about two months after transplant, the alpha-beta T cells came out of several hundred graft clones that had expanded. It was newly produced T cells that mostly accounted for T-cell counts and diversity one year after transplant. Several patients had high TCRbeta diversity at day 60; it came from surviving recipient T cells and thymic progenitors.

The source was PBMCs, mostly from graft donor cells, collected 360 days after TCRalphabeta/CD19-depleted stem cell transplant. This sequence originates from a boy in the first two years of life who had a stem cell transplant for SCID, so the T cells may come from the graft donor.

For the CDR3, the DNA is TGTGCCAGCAGTTTGGCGGGACTAGTTGAGACCCAGTACTTC. Translated, it gives CASSLAGLVETQYF. The chain carries TRBV28 and TRBJ2-5, with TRBD2 matching 8 bases. The CDR3 runs to 14 residues. The J segment lost 5 bases and the V segment lost 3 bases, leaving 5 bases of the junction unmatched. CDR1 is MDHEN, CDR2 SYDVKM, per germline. Using reference TRBV28 and TRBJ2-5 for the parts outside the CDR3, the full variable domain is DVKVTQSSRYLVKRTGEKVFLECVQDMDHENMFWYRQDPGLGLRLIYFSYDVKMKEKGDIPEGYSVSREKKERFSLILESASTNQTSMYLCASSLAGLVETQYFGPGTRLLVL.